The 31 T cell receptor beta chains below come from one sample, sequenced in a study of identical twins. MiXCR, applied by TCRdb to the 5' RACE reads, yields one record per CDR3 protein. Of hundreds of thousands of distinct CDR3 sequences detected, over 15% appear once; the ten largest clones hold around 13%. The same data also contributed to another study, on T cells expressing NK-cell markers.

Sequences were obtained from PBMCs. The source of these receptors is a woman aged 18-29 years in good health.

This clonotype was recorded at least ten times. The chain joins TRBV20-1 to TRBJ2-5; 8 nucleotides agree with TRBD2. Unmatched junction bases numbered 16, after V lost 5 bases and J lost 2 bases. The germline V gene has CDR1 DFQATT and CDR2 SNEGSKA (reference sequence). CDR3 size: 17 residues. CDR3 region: CSALTQNPTSVQETQYF. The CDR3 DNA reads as TGCAGTGCTCTCACGCAAAACCCGACTAGCGTACAAGAGACCCAGTACTTC.

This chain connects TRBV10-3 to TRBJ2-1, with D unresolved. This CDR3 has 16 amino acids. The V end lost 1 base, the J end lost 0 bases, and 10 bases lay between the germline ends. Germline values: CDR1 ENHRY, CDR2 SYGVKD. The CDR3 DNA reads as TGTGCCATCAGTGAGTTTAGCAGCAACTCCTACAATGAGCAGTTCTTC. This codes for CAISEFSSNSYNEQFF.

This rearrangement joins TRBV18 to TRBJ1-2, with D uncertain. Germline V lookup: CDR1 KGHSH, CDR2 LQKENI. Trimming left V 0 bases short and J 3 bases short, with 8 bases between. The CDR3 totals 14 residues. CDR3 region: CASSPPGDYYGYTF. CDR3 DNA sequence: TGTGCCAGCTCACCACCGGGAGATTACTATGGCTACACCTTC.

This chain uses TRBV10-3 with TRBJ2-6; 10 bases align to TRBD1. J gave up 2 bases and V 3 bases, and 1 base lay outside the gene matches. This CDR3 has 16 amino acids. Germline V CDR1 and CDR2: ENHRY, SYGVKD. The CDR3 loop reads CAISEGQGAGANVLTF. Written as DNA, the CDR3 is TGTGCCATCAGTGAAGGACAGGGGGCTGGGGCCAACGTCCTGACTTTC.

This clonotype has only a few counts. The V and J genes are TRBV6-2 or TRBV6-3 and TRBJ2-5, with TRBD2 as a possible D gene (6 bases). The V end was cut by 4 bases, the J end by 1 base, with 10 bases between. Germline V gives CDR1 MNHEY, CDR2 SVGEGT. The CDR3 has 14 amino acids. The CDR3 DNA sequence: TGTGCCAGCAGTTTTTCGGAGGGCCAAGAGACCCAGTACTTC. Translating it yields CASSFSEGQETQYF.

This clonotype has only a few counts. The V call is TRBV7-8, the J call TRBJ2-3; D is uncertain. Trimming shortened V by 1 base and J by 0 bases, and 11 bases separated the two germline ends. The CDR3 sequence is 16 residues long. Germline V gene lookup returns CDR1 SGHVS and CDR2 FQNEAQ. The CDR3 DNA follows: TGTGCCAGCAGCTTAGGGGTGACGGAGAGCACAGATACGCAGTATTTT. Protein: CASSLGVTESTDTQYF.

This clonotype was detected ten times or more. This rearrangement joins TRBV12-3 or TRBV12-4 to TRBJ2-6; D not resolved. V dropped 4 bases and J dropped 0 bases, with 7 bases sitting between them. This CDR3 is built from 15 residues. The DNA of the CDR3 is TGTGCCAGCAGTTCGGGTCGCTCTGGGGCCAACGTCCTGACTTTC. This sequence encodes CASSSGRSGANVLTF.

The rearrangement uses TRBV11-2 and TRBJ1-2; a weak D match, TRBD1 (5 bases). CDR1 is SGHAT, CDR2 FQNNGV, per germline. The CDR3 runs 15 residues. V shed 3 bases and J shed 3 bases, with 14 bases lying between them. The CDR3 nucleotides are TGTGCCAGCAGCTTCCGACCCAGGGCACACTATGGCTACACCTTC. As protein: CASSFRPRAHYGYTF.

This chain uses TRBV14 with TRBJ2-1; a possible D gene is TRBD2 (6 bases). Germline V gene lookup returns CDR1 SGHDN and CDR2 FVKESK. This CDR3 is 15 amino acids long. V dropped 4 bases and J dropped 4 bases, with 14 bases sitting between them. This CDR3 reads CASSRRLDSYNEQFF. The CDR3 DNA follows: TGTGCCAGCAGCCGCCGACTAGACTCTTACAATGAGCAGTTCTTC.

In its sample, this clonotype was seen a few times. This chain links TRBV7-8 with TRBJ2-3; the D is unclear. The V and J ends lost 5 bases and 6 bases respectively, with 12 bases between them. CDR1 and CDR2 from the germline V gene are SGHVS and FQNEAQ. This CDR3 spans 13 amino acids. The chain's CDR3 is CASSLWAQDTQYF. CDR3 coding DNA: TGTGCCAGCAGCCTATGGGCCCAGGATACGCAGTATTTT.

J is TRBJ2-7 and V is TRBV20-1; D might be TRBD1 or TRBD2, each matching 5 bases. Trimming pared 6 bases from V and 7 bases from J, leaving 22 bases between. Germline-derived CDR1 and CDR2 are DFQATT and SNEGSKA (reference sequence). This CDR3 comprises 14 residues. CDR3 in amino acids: CSAQYPGRTIEQYF. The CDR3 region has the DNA TGCAGTGCACAATATCCGGGACGGACGATTGAGCAGTACTTC.

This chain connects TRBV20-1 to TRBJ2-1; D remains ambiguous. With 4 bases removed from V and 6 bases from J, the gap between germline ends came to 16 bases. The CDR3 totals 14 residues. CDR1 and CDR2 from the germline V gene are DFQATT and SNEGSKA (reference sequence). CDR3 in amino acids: CSATIFGTSNEQFF. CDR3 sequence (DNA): TGCAGTGCTACGATCTTCGGCACCTCCAATGAGCAGTTCTTC.

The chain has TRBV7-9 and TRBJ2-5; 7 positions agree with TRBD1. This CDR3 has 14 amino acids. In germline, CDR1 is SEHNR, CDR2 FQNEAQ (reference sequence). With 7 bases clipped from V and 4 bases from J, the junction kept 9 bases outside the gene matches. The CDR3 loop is CASTPGQLGETQYF. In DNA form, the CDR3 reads TGTGCCAGCACCCCGGGACAGCTCGGAGAGACCCAGTACTTC. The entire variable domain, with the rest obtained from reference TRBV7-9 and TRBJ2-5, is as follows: DTGVSQNPRHKITKRGQNVTFRCDPISEHNRLYWYRQTLGQGPEFLTYFQNEAQLEKSRLLSDRFSAERPKGSFSTLEIQRTEQGDSAMYLCASTPGQLGETQYFGPGTRLLVL.

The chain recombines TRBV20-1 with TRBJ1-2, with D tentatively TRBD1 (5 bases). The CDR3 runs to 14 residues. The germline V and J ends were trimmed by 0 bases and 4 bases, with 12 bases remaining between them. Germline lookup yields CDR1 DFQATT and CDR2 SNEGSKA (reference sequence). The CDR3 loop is CSARDRGSSYGYTF. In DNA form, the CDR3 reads TGCAGTGCTAGAGATCGGGGCAGCTCCTATGGCTACACCTTC.

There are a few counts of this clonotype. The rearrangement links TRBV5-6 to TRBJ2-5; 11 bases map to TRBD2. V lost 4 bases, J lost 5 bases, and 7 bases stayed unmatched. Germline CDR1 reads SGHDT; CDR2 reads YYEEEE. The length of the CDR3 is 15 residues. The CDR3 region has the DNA TGTGCCAGCAGCCTCGTACTAGCGGGAGCTGAGACCCAGTACTTC. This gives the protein CASSLVLAGAETQYF.

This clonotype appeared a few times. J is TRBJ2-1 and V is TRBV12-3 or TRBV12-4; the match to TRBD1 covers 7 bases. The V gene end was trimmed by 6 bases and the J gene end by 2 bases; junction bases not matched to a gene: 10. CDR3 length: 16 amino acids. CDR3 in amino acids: CASSRLTGAPYNEQFF. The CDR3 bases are TGTGCCAGCAGCCGTCTCACAGGGGCACCCTACAATGAGCAGTTCTTC.

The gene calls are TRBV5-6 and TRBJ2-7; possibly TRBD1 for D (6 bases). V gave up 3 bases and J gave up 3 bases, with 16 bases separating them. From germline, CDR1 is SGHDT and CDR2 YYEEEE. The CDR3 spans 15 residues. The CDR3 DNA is TGTGCCAGCAGCTCCGGCAAGCGAGGGGGCTACGAGCAGTACTTC. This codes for CASSSGKRGGYEQYF.

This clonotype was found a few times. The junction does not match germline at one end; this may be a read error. In DNA form, the CDR3 reads TGTGCCAGCAGTAGCGGGGGGGCCTCCTCCGAGCAGTACTTC. This sequence encodes CASSSGGASSEQYF. V usage is TRBV9 and J usage is TRBJ2-7; 11 bases map to TRBD2. The CDR3 spans 14 residues. Looked up from germline, CDR1 is SGDLS and CDR2 is YYNGEE.

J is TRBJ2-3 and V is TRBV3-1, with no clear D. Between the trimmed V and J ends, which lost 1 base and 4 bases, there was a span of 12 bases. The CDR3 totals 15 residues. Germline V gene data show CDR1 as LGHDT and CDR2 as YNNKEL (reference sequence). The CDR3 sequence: CASSQGIQGADTQYF. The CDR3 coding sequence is TGTGCCAGCAGCCAAGGGATTCAAGGCGCAGATACGCAGTATTTT.

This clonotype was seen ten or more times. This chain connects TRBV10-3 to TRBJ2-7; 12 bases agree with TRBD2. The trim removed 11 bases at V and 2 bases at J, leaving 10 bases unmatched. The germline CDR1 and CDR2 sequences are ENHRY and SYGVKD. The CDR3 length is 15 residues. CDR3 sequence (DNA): TGTGCCTCCCGACTAGCGGGAGTGCACCCCTACGAGCAGTACTTC. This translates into CASRLAGVHPYEQYF.

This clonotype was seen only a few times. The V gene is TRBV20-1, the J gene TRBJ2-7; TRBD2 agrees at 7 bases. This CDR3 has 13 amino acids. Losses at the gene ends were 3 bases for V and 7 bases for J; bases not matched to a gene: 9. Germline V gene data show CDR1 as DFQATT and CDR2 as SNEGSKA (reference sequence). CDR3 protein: CSASSRGLREQYF. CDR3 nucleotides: TGCAGTGCTAGTTCTAGGGGACTAAGGGAGCAGTACTTC.

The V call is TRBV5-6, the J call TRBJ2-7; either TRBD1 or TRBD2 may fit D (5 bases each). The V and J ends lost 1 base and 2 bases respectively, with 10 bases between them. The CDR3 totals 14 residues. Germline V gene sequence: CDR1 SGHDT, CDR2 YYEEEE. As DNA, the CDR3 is TGTGCCAGCAGCTTGCGGGGCTTTGCCTACGAGCAGTACTTC. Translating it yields CASSLRGFAYEQYF.

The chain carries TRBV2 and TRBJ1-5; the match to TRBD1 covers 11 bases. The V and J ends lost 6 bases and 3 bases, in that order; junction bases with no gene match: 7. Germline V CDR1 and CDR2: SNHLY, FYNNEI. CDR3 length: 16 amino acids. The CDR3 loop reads CASRPGQGAINQPQHF. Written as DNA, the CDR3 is TGTGCCAGCAGACCCGGACAGGGGGCGATCAATCAGCCCCAGCATTTT.

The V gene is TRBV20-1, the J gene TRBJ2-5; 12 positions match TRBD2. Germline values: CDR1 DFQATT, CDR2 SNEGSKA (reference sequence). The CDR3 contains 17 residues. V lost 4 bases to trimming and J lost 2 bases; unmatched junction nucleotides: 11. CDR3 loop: CSANPASGGGTQETQYF. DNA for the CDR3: TGCAGTGCTAATCCGGCTAGCGGGGGGGGCACGCAAGAGACCCAGTACTTC.

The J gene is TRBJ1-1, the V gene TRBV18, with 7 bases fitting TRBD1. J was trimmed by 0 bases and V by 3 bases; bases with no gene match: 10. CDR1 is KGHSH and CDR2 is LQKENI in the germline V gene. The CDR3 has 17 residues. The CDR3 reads CASSPYIGQAMNTEAFF. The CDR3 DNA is TGTGCCAGCTCACCGTACATAGGACAGGCGATGAACACTGAAGCTTTCTTT.

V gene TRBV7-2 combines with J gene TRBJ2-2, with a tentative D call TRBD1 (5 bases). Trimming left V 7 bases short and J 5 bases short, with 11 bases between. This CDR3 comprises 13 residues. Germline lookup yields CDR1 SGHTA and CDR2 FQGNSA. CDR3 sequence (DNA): TGTGCCAGCACCCGACAGTTTACCGGGGAGCTGTTTTTT. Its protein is CASTRQFTGELFF.

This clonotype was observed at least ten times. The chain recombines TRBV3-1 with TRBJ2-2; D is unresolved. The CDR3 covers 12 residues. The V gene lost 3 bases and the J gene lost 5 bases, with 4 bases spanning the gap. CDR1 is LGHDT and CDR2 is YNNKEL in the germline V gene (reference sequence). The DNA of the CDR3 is TGTGCCAGCAGCCACTCTACCGGGGAGCTGTTTTTT. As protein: CASSHSTGELFF.

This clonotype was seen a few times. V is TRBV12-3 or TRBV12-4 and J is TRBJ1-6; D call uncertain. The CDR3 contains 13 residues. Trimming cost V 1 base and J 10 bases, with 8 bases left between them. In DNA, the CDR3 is TGTGCCAGCAGTTTAGTGGGTCGGTCACCCCTCCACTTT. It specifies CASSLVGRSPLHF.

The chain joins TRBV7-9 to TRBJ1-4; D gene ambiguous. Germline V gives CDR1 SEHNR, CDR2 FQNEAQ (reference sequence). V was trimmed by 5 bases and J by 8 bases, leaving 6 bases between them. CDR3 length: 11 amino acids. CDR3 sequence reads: CASSVDEKLFF. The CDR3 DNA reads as TGTGCCAGCAGCGTAGACGAAAAACTGTTTTTT.

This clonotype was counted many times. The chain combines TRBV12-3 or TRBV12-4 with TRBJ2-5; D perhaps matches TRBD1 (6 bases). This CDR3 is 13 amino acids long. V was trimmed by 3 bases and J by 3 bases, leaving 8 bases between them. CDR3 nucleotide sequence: TGTGCCAGCAGTTTCAGGGGAGAAGAGACCCAGTACTTC. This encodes CASSFRGEETQYF.

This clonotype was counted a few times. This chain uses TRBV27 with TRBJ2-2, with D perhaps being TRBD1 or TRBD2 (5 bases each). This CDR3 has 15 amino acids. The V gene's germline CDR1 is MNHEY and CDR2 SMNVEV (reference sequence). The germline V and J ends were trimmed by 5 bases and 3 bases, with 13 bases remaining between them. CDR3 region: CASSIGTVHTGELFF. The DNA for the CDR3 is TGTGCCAGCAGTATCGGGACGGTTCACACCGGGGAGCTGTTTTTT.